The next 25 T cell receptor beta chains were all read from a single sample in a study of OX40 agonist ivuxolimab in advanced cancers. TCRdb keeps only in-frame clones here, not all; method: immunoSEQ multiplex PCR. The table includes some 86,000 clones, about 90% detected once. The input for sequencing was CD4+ or CD8+ T cells sorted from blood, taken in a trial of the OX40 agonist ivuxolimab. The receptors originated from an adult with an advanced solid tumor such as melanoma, head and neck, liver or kidney cancer.

This clone was picked up a small number of times. This sequence joins TRBV10-1 and TRBJ1-5; D may be TRBD1 (5 bases). From germline, CDR1 is WNHNN and CDR2 SYGVQD (reference sequence). The length of the CDR3 is 13 residues. With 4 bases removed from V and 5 bases from J, the gap between germline ends came to 9 bases. In DNA form, the CDR3 reads TGCGCCAGCAGTGCCGGCAGGGATCAGCCCCAGCATTTT. Translating gives CASSAGRDQPQHF.

V gene TRBV30 combines with J gene TRBJ1-2; D is ambiguous. The CDR3 has 13 amino acids. V shed 5 bases and J shed 8 bases, with 18 bases lying between them. In germline, CDR1 is GTSNPN, CDR2 SVGIG (reference sequence). The CDR3 bases are TGTGCCTGGGGGTCGGTGGTTGGGGTAGGCTACACCTTC. This sequence encodes CAWGSVVGVGYTF. The variable domain in full, with the rest retrieved from reference TRBV30 and TRBJ1-2, is SQTIHQWPATLVQPVGSPLSLECTVEGTSNPNLYWYRQAAGRGLQLLFYSVGIGQISSEVPQNLSASRPQDRQFILSSKKLLLSDSGFYLCAWGSVVGVGYTFGSGTRLTVV.

Written as DNA, the CDR3 is TGCAGCGTTGATATGATCCAGGGGAGGGAGACCCAGTACTTC. Amino acids: CSVDMIQGRETQYF. This chain uses TRBV29-1 with TRBJ2-5; the D call may be TRBD1 or TRBD2 (6 bases each). CDR1 is SQVTM and CDR2 is ANQGSEA in the germline V gene. This CDR3 is built from 14 residues. The V end was cut by 3 bases, the J end by 5 bases, with 16 bases between.

The rearrangement joins TRBV6-6 to TRBJ1-5; 10 nucleotides align to TRBD1. Looked up from germline, CDR1 is MNHNY and CDR2 is SVGAGI (reference sequence). The CDR3 has 16 residues. The ends lost 2 bases at V and 6 bases at J; junction bases unmatched: 7. The DNA for the CDR3 is TGTGCCAGCAGTTACGGCGACAGGGGGCCCGGTCAGCCCCAGCATTTT. It is translated as CASSYGDRGPGQPQHF.

The rearrangement links TRBV10-3 to TRBJ2-6; either TRBD1 or TRBD2 may fit D (5 bases each). The CDR3 runs 16 residues. V lost 3 bases and J lost 2, with 11 bases in between. Germline V gene sequence: CDR1 ENHRY, CDR2 SYGVKD. CDR3 DNA sequence: TGTGCCATCAGTGACCCCGAGGGGACTGGGGCCAACGTCCTGACTTTC. Translation: CAISDPEGTGANVLTF.

The genes are TRBV6-6 and TRBJ2-1, with D perhaps assigned TRBD1 or TRBD2 (7 bases each). Germline values: CDR1 MNHNY, CDR2 SVGAGI (reference sequence). V dropped 6 bases and J dropped 12 bases, with 21 bases sitting between them. The CDR3 consists of 14 residues. This chain's CDR3 is CASSTPTGRGRQFF. The DNA of the CDR3 is TGTGCCAGCAGCACTCCGACAGGGAGGGGTAGGCAGTTCTTC.

This clone was found once. This chain uses TRBV2 with TRBJ2-5; TRBD2 matches 12 bases. Looked up from germline, CDR1 is SNHLY and CDR2 is FYNNEI. J lost 1 base, V lost 5 bases, and 2 bases had no gene match. This CDR3 spans 15 amino acids. The CDR3 nucleotides read TGTGCCAGCAGTACGGGACTAGCGGGCCAAGAGACCCAGTACTTC. Its translation: CASSTGLAGQETQYF.

J is TRBJ1-3 and V is TRBV6-5; 8 positions agree with TRBD1. There are 14 residues in the CDR3. CDR1 and CDR2 from the germline V gene are MNHEY and SVGAGI. Germline trimming cut 5 bases from V and 1 base from J; bases unmatched to any gene: 1. The CDR3 DNA follows: TGTGCCAGCAGTGGACAGGGTTCTGGAAACACCATATATTTT. Amino acid sequence: CASSGQGSGNTIYF.

The CDR3 DNA reads TGTGCCAGCAGTCCGCTGGACTCAGGAAACTATGGCTACACCTTC. Translation: CASSPLDSGNYGYTF. This chain uses TRBV11-1 with TRBJ1-2; no reliable D call. Germline V lookup: CDR1 SGHAT, CDR2 FQDESV (reference sequence). Deletions cut 6 bases from V and 2 bases from J, with 16 bases between. There are 15 residues in the CDR3.

This clone was counted between two and nine times. The chain links TRBV7-9 to TRBJ1-2; D is possibly TRBD1 (6 bases). This CDR3 region has 16 residues. Germline V lookup: CDR1 SEHNR, CDR2 FQNEAQ (reference sequence). Trimming shortened V by 2 bases and J by 4 bases, and 17 bases separated the two germline ends. Here the CDR3 DNA reads TGTGCCAGCAGCTTAAGGGGATCCGGGACAAGCTATGGCTACACCTTC. Its translation is CASSLRGSGTSYGYTF. Full variable domain (missing parts from reference TRBV7-9 and TRBJ1-2): DTGVSQNPRHKITKRGQNVTFRCDPISEHNRLYWYRQTLGQGPEFLTYFQNEAQLEKSRLLSDRFSAERPKGSFSTLEIQRTEQGDSAMYLCASSLRGSGTSYGYTFGSGTRLTVV.

A few counts support this clone. The chain recombines TRBV18 with TRBJ1-2; D possibly corresponds to TRBD1 (5 bases). Germline CDR1 reads KGHSH; CDR2 reads LQKENI. CDR3 length: 13 amino acids. Trimming left V 3 bases short and J 8 bases short, with 13 bases between. CDR3 amino acids: CASSPLDKEGYTF. CDR3 nucleotides: TGTGCCAGCTCACCCTTGGACAAGGAAGGCTACACCTTC.

The chain carries TRBV14 and TRBJ2-1; 9 nucleotides match TRBD1. The CDR3 length is 20 residues. With 4 bases clipped from V and 1 base from J, the junction kept 17 bases outside the gene matches. In germline, CDR1 is SGHDN, CDR2 FVKESK. CDR3 bases: TGTGCCAGCAGCCCGTCCCTTGGACAGGGGTCAGTAGGGTCCTACAATGAGCAGTTCTTC. Amino acids: CASSPSLGQGSVGSYNEQFF.

The V gene is TRBV28, the J gene TRBJ1-1; 7 bases align to TRBD1. The length of the CDR3 is 14 residues. CDR1 is MDHEN, CDR2 SYDVKM, per germline. Trimming cost V 5 bases and J 6 bases; bases outside gene matches: 9. CDR3 region: CASSAVQGRAEAFF. The CDR3 region has the DNA TGTGCCAGCAGTGCGGTACAGGGGAGGGCTGAAGCTTTCTTT. The whole variable domain, filled in from reference TRBV28 and TRBJ1-1, reads DVKVTQSSRYLVKRTGEKVFLECVQDMDHENMFWYRQDPGLGLRLIYFSYDVKMKEKGDIPEGYSVSREKKERFSLILESASTNQTSMYLCASSAVQGRAEAFFGQGTRLTVV.

The rearrangement links TRBV5-1 to TRBJ1-2; D unresolved. The germline CDR1 and CDR2 sequences are SGHRS and YFSETQ. The ends were cut back, 2 bases at V and 3 bases at J, with 17 bases in the middle. The CDR3 is made up of 16 amino acids. CDR3 protein: CASSFRSGRADYGYTF. As DNA, the CDR3 is TGCGCCAGCAGCTTCCGCTCGGGTCGGGCGGACTATGGCTACACCTTC. Variable domain in full (rest from reference TRBV5-1 and TRBJ1-2): KAGVTQTPRYLIKTRGQQVTLSCSPISGHRSVSWYQQTPGQGLQFLFEYFSETQRNKGNFPGRFSGRQFSNSRSEMNVSTLELGDSALYLCASSFRSGRADYGYTFGSGTRLTVV.

In its sample, this clone was seen once. The CDR3 bases are TGTGCCAGCAGCTTTGTAGCCTCGGGACAGGGGACCGGGGAGCTGTTTTTT. This codes for CASSFVASGQGTGELFF. The rearrangement joins TRBV7-9 to TRBJ2-2; 10 bases match TRBD1. Germline lookup yields CDR1 SEHNR and CDR2 FQNEAQ (reference sequence). V was pared by 3 bases and J by 5 bases, with 9 bases of the junction left unmatched. The CDR3 runs 17 residues. The variable domain in full, with the rest retrieved from reference TRBV7-9 and TRBJ2-2, is DTGVSQNPRHKITKRGQNVTFRCDPISEHNRLYWYRQTLGQGPEFLTYFQNEAQLEKSRLLSDRFSAERPKGSFSTLEIQRTEQGDSAMYLCASSFVASGQGTGELFFGEGSRLTVL.

This clone was detected once. The genes are TRBV25-1 and TRBJ1-2, with D possibly TRBD1 on 5 matching bases. The CDR3 has 11 residues. The V end was cut by 4 bases, the J end by 11 bases, with 11 bases between. Per the germline V gene, CDR1 is MGHDK and CDR2 is SYGVNS. CDR3: CASSAGTRYTF. The CDR3, as DNA: TGTGCCAGCAGTGCGGGGACGAGGTACACCTTC.

This clone was found once. The chain couples TRBV2 to TRBJ2-5; D not certain. CDR1 is SNHLY and CDR2 is FYNNEI in the germline V gene. The CDR3 consists of 15 residues. With 4 bases removed from V and 4 bases from J, the gap between germline ends came to 16 bases. The CDR3 DNA reads as TGTGCCAGCAGTGGGAAGGGCCTTCCAGGAGAGACCCAGTACTTC. Translating it yields CASSGKGLPGETQYF.

The chain recombines TRBV30 with TRBJ1-1; TRBD1 is a possible D gene (6 bases). The CDR3 runs 12 residues. The germline V gene encodes CDR1 GTSNPN and CDR2 SVGIG (reference sequence). Trimming pared 7 bases from V and 7 bases from J, leaving 16 bases between. The CDR3 is CASYSGTHEAFF. The CDR3 DNA is TGTGCCTCTTATTCCGGGACACATGAAGCTTTCTTT. Supplemented by reference TRBV30 and TRBJ1-1, the full variable domain reads SQTIHQWPATLVQPVGSPLSLECTVEGTSNPNLYWYRQAAGRGLQLLFYSVGIGQISSEVPQNLSASRPQDRQFILSSKKLLLSDSGFYLCASYSGTHEAFFGQGTRLTVV.

The CDR3 sequence is CASSGSRGDEAFF. The CDR3 DNA reads as TGTGCCAGCAGTGGGTCCCGGGGAGATGAAGCTTTCTTT. This chain connects TRBV6-1 to TRBJ1-1, with D unresolved. Trimming pared 4 bases from V and 7 bases from J, leaving 13 bases between. Germline lookup yields CDR1 MNHNS and CDR2 SASEGT. The CDR3 has 13 residues.

This clone has a single count. This chain links TRBV5-1 with TRBJ2-1; the D is unclear. CDR1 SGHRS and CDR2 YFSETQ come from the germline V gene. With 0 bases removed from V and 3 bases from J, the gap between germline ends came to 10 bases. The CDR3 contains 15 residues. The CDR3: CASSLVGDGYNEQFF. The CDR3 DNA is TGCGCCAGCAGCTTGGTAGGTGACGGCTACAATGAGCAGTTCTTC. Together with reference TRBV5-1 and TRBJ2-1, the CDR3 gives the full variable domain: KAGVTQTPRYLIKTRGQQVTLSCSPISGHRSVSWYQQTPGQGLQFLFEYFSETQRNKGNFPGRFSGRQFSNSRSEMNVSTLELGDSALYLCASSLVGDGYNEQFFGPGTRLTVL.

V gene TRBV2 combines with J gene TRBJ2-2; a possible D gene is TRBD2 (5 bases). The CDR3 totals 13 residues. V was cut by 3 bases and J by 5 bases, with 7 bases left in between. Germline V CDR1 and CDR2: SNHLY, FYNNEI. The CDR3 bases are TGTGCCAGCAGTGACAGGAGGACCGGGGAGCTGTTTTTT. This codes for CASSDRRTGELFF.

This sequence joins TRBV2 and TRBJ1-2, with no clear D. The germline CDR1 and CDR2 sequences are SNHLY and FYNNEI. V shed 2 bases and J shed 7 bases, with 5 bases lying between them. This CDR3 comprises 11 residues. CDR3 nucleotides: TGTGCCAGCAGTGAATGGATTGGCTACACCTTC. Translation: CASSEWIGYTF.

The rearrangement uses TRBV5-6 and TRBJ2-1, with TRBD2 matching over 7 bases. V gave up 0 bases and J gave up 0 bases; unmatched junction bases: 12. CDR1 and CDR2 (germline): SGHDT, YYEEEE. CDR3 length equals 19 residues. CDR3 DNA sequence: TGTGCCAGCAGCTTGGCCGGCGGGGGAAGGGGTAGCTCCTACAATGAGCAGTTCTTC. The encoded protein is CASSLAGGGRGSSYNEQFF.

This clone was recorded only once. This chain uses TRBV5-8 with TRBJ1-2; no clear D gene. Per germline, CDR1 SGHTS and CDR2 YDEGEE. The V end lost 2 bases, the J end lost 2 bases, and 13 bases lay between the germline ends. CDR3 length: 15 amino acids. In DNA form, the CDR3 reads TGTGCCAGCAGCTTCACCGGGTTGACCAACTATGGCTACACCTTC. This encodes CASSFTGLTNYGYTF.

The chain has TRBV6-1 and TRBJ2-2; no definite D call. This CDR3 comprises 14 residues. With 10 bases removed from V and 2 bases from J, the gap between germline ends came to 14 bases. CDR1 and CDR2 (germline): MNHNS, SASEGT. The CDR3 sequence: CATQTETNTGELFF. DNA for the CDR3: TGTGCCACCCAAACGGAAACTAACACCGGGGAGCTGTTTTTT.